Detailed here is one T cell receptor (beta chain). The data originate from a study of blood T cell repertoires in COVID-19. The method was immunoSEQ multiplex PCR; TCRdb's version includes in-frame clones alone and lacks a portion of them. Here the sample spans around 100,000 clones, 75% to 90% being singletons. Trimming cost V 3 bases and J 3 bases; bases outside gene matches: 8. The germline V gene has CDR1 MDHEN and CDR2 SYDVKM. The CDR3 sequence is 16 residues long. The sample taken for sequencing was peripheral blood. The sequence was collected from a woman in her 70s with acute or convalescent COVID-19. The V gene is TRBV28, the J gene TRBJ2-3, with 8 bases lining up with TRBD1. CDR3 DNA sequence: TGTGCCAGCAGTTTCTTCCTTCGACAGGGGACAGATACGCAGTATTTT. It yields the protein CASSFFLRQGTDTQYF.